Each of the 3 T cell receptor beta chains below was sequenced from the same sample in a study of blood T cell repertoires in COVID-19. Measured with immunoSEQ multiplex PCR; TCRdb has only the in-frame clones, and not every one. The table lists 200,000 to 250,000 clones, roughly nine tenths of them singletons. Sequenced sample: peripheral blood. All receptors come from a woman aged 18 to 35 who had recovered from COVID-19.

The V and J genes are TRBV7-6 and TRBJ2-7; 11 nucleotides align to TRBD2. Unmatched junction bases numbered 9, after V lost 3 bases and J lost 2 bases. The V gene's germline CDR1 is SGHVS and CDR2 FNYEAQ. This CDR3 comprises 17 residues. The CDR3 DNA follows: TGTGCCAGCAGCTTCTTACTAGCGGGAGAGGGAGCCTACGAGCAGTACTTC. This translates into CASSFLLAGEGAYEQYF.

V usage is TRBV7-9 and J usage is TRBJ1-1; unclear D gene. The V gene lost 1 base and the J gene lost 1 base, with 7 bases spanning the gap. The CDR3 runs 14 residues. Germline V gene data show CDR1 as SEHNR and CDR2 as FQNEAQ (reference sequence). Here the CDR3 DNA reads TGTGCCAGCAGCTTAGGTGCGGAGAACACTGAAGCTTTCTTT. Translation: CASSLGAENTEAFF.

The chain uses TRBV6-2 or TRBV6-3 and TRBJ1-1, with 7 positions matching TRBD1. Germline trimming cut 1 base from V and 2 bases from J; bases unmatched to any gene: 4. Per the germline V gene, CDR1 is MNHEY and CDR2 is SVGEGT. The CDR3 runs 15 residues. The CDR3 DNA follows: TGTGCCAGCAGTTACTTTCAGGGGGTTAACACTGAAGCTTTCTTT. It codes for CASSYFQGVNTEAFF.